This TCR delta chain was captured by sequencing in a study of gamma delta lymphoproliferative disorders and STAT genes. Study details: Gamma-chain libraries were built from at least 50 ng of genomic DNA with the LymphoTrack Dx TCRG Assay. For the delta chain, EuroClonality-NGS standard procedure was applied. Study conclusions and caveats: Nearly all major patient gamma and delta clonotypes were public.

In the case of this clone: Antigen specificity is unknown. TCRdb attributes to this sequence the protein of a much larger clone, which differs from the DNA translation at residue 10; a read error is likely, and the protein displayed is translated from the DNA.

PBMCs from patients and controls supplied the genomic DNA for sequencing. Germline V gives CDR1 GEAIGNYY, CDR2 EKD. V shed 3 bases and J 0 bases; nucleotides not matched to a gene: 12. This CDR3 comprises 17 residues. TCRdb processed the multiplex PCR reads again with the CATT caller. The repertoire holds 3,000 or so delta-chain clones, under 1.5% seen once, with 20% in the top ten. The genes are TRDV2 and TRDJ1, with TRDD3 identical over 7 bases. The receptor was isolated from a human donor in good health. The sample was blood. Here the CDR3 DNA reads TGTGCCTGTGACGAGATAGGGGGATCCCCGTACACCGATAAACTCATCTTT. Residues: CACDEIGGSPYTDKLIF.